The 3 T cell receptor beta chains reported below all come from one sample, sequenced in a study of blood T cell repertoires in COVID-19. Profiled with immunoSEQ multiplex PCR; TCRdb holds only in-frame clones, not every one. The top ten clones hold roughly a quarter of a sample with 100,000 to 150,000 clones, 85% of them seen once. Sequencing was carried out using peripheral blood. Receptor source: an elderly woman with acute or convalescent COVID-19.

V and J are TRBV28 and TRBJ1-2; 7 nucleotides agree with TRBD1. CDR3 length equals 14 residues. The germline V gene has CDR1 MDHEN and CDR2 SYDVKM. Trimming cost V 5 bases and J 6 bases; bases outside gene matches: 9. The CDR3 DNA sequence: TGTGCCAGCAGTCCTCCAGACAGGGTGAATGGCTACACCTTC. Encoded protein: CASSPPDRVNGYTF.

For the CDR3, the DNA is TGTGCCAGCAGTTATGAGGGTAACGGGGAGCTGTTTTTT. It encodes CASSYEGNGELFF. The chain links TRBV27 to TRBJ2-2, with D possibly being TRBD2 (5 bases). Germline V gene lookup returns CDR1 MNHEY and CDR2 SMNVEV (reference sequence). This CDR3 spans 13 amino acids. V was pared by 4 bases and J by 7 bases, with 10 bases between.

In DNA form, the CDR3 reads TGTGCCAGCCGAGGTATCGGGCCCCAGCATTTT. It yields the protein CASRGIGPQHF. J is TRBJ1-5 and V is TRBV6-5; D remains ambiguous. V dropped 8 bases and J dropped 9 bases, with 11 bases sitting between them. The CDR3 spans 11 residues. Germline V gene data show CDR1 as MNHEY and CDR2 as SVGAGI.